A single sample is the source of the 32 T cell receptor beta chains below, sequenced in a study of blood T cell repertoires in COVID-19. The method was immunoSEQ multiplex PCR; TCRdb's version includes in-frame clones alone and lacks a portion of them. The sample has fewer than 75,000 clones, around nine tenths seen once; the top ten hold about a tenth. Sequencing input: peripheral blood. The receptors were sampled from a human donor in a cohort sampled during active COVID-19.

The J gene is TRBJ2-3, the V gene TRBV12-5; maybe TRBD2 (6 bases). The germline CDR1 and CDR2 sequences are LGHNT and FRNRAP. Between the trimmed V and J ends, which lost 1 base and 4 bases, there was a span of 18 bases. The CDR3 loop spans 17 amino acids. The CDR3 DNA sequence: TGTGCTAGTGGTTTGGGGATCCTCGGAGGGCTCGCAGATACGCAGTATTTT. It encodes CASGLGILGGLADTQYF.

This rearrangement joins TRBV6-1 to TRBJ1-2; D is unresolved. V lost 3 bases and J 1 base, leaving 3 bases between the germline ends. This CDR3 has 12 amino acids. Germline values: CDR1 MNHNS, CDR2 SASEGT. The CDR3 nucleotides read TGTGCCAGCAGTGACCTTAACTATGGCTACACCTTC. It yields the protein CASSDLNYGYTF.

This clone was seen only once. This CDR3 reads CASSANRGGYEQYF. In DNA form, the CDR3 reads TGTGCCAGTAGCGCCAACAGGGGAGGATACGAGCAGTACTTC. This chain joins TRBV19 and TRBJ2-7, with a weak D call TRBD1 (7 bases). Germline V gene lookup returns CDR1 LNHDA and CDR2 SQIVND (reference sequence). V lost 6 bases, J lost 4 bases, and 16 bases lay in between. The CDR3 has 14 amino acids.

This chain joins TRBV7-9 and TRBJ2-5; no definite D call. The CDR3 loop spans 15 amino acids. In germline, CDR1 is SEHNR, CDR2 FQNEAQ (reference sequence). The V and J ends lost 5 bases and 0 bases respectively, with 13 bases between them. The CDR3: CASSPPTEYQETQYF. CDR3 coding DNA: TGTGCCAGCAGCCCCCCCACCGAGTACCAAGAGACCCAGTACTTC.

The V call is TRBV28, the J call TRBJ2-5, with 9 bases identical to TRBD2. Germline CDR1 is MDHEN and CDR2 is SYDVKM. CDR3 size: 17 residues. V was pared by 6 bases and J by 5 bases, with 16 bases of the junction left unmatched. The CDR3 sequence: CASSSNGAGGRSETQYF. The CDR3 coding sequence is TGTGCCAGCAGCTCAAATGGAGCGGGAGGCCGAAGCGAGACCCAGTACTTC.

The CDR3 region is CASSFAARQGGETQYF. The CDR3, as DNA: TGTGCCAGCAGCTTCGCTGCGAGACAGGGCGGAGAGACCCAGTACTTC. The genes are TRBV11-2 and TRBJ2-5, with 7 bases matching TRBD1. Trimming cost V 3 bases and J 4 bases; bases outside gene matches: 11. The CDR3 sequence is 16 residues long. In germline, CDR1 is SGHAT, CDR2 FQNNGV.

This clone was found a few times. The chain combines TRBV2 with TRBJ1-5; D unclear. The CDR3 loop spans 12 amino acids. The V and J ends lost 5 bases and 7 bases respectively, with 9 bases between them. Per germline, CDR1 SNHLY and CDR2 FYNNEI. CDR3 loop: CASSTSQQPQHF. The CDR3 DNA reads TGTGCCAGCAGTACCTCGCAGCAGCCCCAGCATTTT.

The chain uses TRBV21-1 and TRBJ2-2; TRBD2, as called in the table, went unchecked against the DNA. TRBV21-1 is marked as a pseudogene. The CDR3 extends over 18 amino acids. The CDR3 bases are TGTGCCAGCAGCACAACCTACGGGCTAGCGGGCCACACCGGGGAGCTGTTTTTT. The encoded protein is CASSTTYGLAGHTGELFF.

The CDR3 nucleotides read TGTGCCAGCAGCTTGGATGCGGGAGGGTCTGGCACAGATACGCAGTATTTT. Translation: CASSLDAGGSGTDTQYF. The rearrangement uses TRBV5-5 and TRBJ2-3, with 9 bases matching TRBD2. The CDR3 sequence is 17 residues long. Losses at the gene ends were 0 bases for V and 1 base for J; bases not matched to a gene: 6. In germline, CDR1 is SGHKS, CDR2 YYEKEE (reference sequence).

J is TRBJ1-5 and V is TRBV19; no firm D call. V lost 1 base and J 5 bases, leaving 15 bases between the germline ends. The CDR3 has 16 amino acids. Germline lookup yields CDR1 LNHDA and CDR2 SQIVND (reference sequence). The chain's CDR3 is CASSIAAPGMDQPQHF. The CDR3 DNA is TGTGCCAGTAGTATAGCGGCCCCGGGGATGGATCAGCCCCAGCATTTT.

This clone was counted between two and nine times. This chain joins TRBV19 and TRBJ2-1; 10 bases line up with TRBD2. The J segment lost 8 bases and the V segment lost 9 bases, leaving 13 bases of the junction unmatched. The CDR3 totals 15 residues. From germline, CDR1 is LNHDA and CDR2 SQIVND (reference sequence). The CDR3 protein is CASQTQASGSYEQFF. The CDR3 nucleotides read TGTGCCAGCCAAACCCAGGCTAGCGGGAGCTATGAGCAGTTCTTC. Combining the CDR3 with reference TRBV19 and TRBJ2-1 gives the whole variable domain DGGITQSPKYLFRKEGQNVTLSCEQNLNHDAMYWYRQDPGQGLRLIYYSQIVNDFQKGDIAEGYSVSREKKESFPLTVTSAQKNPTAFYLCASQTQASGSYEQFFGPGTRLTVL.

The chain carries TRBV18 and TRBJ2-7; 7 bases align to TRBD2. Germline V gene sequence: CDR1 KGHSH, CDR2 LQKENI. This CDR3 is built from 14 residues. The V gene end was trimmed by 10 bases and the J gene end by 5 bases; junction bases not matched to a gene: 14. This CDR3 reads CAIKRGLDPHEQYF. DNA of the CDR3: TGTGCCATCAAACGCGGACTAGACCCCCACGAGCAGTACTTC.

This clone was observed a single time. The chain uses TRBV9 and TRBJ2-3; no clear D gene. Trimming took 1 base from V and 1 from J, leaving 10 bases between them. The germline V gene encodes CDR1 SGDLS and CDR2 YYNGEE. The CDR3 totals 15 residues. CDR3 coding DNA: TGTGCCAGCAGCGTATGGCTAGGAGGCACAGATACGCAGTATTTT. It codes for CASSVWLGGTDTQYF.

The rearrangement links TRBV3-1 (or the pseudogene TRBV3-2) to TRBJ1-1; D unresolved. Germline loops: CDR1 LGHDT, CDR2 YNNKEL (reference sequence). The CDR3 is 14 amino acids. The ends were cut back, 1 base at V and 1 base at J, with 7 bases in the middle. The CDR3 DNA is TGTGCCAGCAGCCAAGGGGGAGGGAACACTGAAGCTTTCTTT. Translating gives CASSQGGGNTEAFF.

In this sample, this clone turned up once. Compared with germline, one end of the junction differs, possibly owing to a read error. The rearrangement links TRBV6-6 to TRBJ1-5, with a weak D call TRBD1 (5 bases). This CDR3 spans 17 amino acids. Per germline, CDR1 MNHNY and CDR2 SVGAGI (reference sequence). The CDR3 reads CACSPILGLGMHQPQHF. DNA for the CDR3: TGTGCCTGCAGTCCTATTTTGGGACTGGGGATGCATCAGCCCCAGCATTTT.

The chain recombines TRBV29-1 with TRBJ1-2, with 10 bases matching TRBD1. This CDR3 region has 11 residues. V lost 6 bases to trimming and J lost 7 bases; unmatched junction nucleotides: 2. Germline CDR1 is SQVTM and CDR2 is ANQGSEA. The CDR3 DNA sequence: TGCAGCGTAGGGACAGGGGCTGGCTACACCTTC. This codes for CSVGTGAGYTF.

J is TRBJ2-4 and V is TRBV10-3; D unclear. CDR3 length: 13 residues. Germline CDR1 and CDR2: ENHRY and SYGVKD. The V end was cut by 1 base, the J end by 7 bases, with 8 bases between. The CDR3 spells CAISEYFGNIQYF. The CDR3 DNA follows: TGTGCCATCAGTGAGTATTTCGGGAACATTCAGTACTTC.

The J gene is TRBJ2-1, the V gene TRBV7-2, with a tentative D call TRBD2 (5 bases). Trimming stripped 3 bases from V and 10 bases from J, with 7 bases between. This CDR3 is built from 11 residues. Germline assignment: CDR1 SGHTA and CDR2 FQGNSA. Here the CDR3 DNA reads TGTGCCAGCAGCTTTTCGGGAGAGCAGTTCTTC. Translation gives CASSFSGEQFF.

CDR3 amino acids: CASSLLKGTEAFF. The CDR3 DNA reads as TGTGCCAGCAGCTTGCTGAAGGGGACTGAAGCTTTCTTT. The V and J genes are TRBV5-4 and TRBJ1-1, with D tentatively TRBD1 (5 bases). The CDR3 loop spans 13 amino acids. Germline loops: CDR1 SGHNT, CDR2 YYREEE (reference sequence). V was shortened by 1 base and J by 5 bases, with 9 bases between the two germline ends.

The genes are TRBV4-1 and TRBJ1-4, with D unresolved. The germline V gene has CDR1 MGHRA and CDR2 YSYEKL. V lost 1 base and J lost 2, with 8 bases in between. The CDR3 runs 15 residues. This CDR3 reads CASSQVAGTNEKLFF. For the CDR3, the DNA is TGCGCCAGCAGCCAAGTCGCGGGGACTAATGAAAAACTGTTTTTT.

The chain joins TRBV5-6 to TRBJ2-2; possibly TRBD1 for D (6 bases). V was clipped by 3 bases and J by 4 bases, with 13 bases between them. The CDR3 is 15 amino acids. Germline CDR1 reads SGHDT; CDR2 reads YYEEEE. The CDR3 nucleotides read TGTGCCAGCAGCTCCCGATCAGGGGTCACCGGGGAGCTGTTTTTT. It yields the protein CASSSRSGVTGELFF.

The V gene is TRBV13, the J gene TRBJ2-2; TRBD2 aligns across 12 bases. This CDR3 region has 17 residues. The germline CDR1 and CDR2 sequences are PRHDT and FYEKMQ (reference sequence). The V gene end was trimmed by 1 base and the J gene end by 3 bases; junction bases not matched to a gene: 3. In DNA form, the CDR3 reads TGTGCCAGCAGCTTAGATTGGACTAGCGGGGACACCGGGGAGCTGTTTTTT. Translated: CASSLDWTSGDTGELFF.

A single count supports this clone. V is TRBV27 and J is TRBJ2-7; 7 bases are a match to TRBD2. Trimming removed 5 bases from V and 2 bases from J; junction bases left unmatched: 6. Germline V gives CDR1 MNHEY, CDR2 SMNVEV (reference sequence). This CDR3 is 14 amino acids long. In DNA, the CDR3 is TGTGCCAGCAGTCCCCGGGCGGGGGCCTACGAGCAGTACTTC. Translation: CASSPRAGAYEQYF.

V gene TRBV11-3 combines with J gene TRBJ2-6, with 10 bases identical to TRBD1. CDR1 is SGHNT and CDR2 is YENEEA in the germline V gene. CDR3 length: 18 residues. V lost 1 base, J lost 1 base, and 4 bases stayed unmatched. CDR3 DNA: TGTGCCAGCAGCTTAGGGGACAGGGGACGGTCTGGGGCCAACGTCCTGACTTTC. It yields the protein CASSLGDRGRSGANVLTF.

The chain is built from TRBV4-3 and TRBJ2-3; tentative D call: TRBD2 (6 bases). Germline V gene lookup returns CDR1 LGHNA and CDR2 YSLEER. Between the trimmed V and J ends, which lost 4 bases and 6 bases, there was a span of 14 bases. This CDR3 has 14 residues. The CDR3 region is CASSRYGGSDTQYF. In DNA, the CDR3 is TGCGCCAGCAGCCGCTACGGGGGTAGCGATACGCAGTATTTT.

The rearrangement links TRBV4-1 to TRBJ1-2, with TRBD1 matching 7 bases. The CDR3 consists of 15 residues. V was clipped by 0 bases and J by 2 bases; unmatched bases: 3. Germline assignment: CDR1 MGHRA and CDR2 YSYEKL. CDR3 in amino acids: CASSQDRGFNYGYTF. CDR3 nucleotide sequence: TGCGCCAGCAGCCAAGACAGGGGGTTCAACTATGGCTACACCTTC.

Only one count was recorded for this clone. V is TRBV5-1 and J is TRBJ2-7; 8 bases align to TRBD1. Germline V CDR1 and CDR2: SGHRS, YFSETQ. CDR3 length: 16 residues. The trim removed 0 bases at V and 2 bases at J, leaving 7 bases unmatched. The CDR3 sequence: CASSLVLQGEPYEQYF. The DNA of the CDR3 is TGCGCCAGCAGCTTGGTTCTACAGGGGGAACCCTACGAGCAGTACTTC. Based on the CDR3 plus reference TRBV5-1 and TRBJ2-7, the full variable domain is KAGVTQTPRYLIKTRGQQVTLSCSPISGHRSVSWYQQTPGQGLQFLFEYFSETQRNKGNFPGRFSGRQFSNSRSEMNVSTLELGDSALYLCASSLVLQGEPYEQYFGPGTRLTVT.

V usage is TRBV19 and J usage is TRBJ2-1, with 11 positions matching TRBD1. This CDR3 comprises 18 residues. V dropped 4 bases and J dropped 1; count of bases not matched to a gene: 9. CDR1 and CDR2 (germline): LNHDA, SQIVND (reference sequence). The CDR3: CASSRTGGLARSYNEQFF. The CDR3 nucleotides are TGTGCCAGTAGTAGGACAGGGGGCCTAGCTAGGTCCTACAATGAGCAGTTCTTC.

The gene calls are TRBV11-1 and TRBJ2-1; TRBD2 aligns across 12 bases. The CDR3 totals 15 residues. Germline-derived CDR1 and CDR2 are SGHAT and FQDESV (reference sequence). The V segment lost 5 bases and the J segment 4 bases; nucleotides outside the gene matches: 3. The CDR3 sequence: CASSPTSGSYNEQFF. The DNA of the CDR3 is TGTGCCAGCAGCCCGACTAGCGGGAGTTACAATGAGCAGTTCTTC.

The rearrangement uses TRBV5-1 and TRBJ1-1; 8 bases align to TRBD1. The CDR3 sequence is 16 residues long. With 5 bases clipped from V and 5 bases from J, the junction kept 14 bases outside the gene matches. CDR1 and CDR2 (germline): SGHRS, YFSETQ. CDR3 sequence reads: CASSQDREGVGTEAFF. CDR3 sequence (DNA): TGCGCCAGCAGTCAGGACAGGGAGGGAGTCGGAACTGAAGCTTTCTTT.

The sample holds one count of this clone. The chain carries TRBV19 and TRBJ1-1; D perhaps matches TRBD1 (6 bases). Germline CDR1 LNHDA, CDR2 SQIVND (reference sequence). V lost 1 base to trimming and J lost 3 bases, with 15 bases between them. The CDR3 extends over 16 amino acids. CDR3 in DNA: TGTGCCAGTAGTATAGTCCCGGGACATGAGGACACTGAAGCTTTCTTT. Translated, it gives CASSIVPGHEDTEAFF.

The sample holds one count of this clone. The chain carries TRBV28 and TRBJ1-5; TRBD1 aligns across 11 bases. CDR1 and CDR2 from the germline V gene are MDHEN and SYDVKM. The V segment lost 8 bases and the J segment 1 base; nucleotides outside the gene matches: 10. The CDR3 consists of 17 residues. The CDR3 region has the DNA TGTGCCAGCTCCGGGACAGGGGGAATTCAAAGCAATCAGCCCCAGCATTTT. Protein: CASSGTGGIQSNQPQHF. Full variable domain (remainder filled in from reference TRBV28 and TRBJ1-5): DVKVTQSSRYLVKRTGEKVFLECVQDMDHENMFWYRQDPGLGLRLIYFSYDVKMKEKGDIPEGYSVSREKKERFSLILESASTNQTSMYLCASSGTGGIQSNQPQHFGDGTRLSIL.